Below, 5 T cell receptor beta chains from the same sample are listed, as sequenced in a study of metastatic and nonmetastatic thyroid tumors. MiXCR re-clonotyped the PCR reads for TCRdb. Of tens of thousands of clones listed, about 13% are singletons. Treatment of any kind had been given to no patient before thyroid surgery. The sequencing input was blood. The origin of the receptors is a female donor with papillary thyroid cancer or a benign thyroid nodule (not recorded which). Some clones in this sample may be carry-over from other donors' samples.

This clone was counted at least ten times. The chain combines TRBV20-1 with TRBJ2-3, with D tentatively TRBD2 (6 bases). This CDR3 contains 12 residues. V was trimmed by 5 bases and J by 3 bases, leaving 9 bases between them. From germline, CDR1 is DFQATT and CDR2 SNEGSKA (reference sequence). Here the CDR3 reads CSAGGRTDTQYF. The CDR3 nucleotides read TGCAGTGCTGGGGGGAGAACAGATACGCAGTATTTT.

This clone was detected ten times or more. CDR3 residues: CAIEWGNGYTF. The CDR3 nucleotides are TGTGCCATCGAGTGGGGGAATGGCTACACCTTC. The J gene is TRBJ1-2, the V gene TRBV19; D is perhaps TRBD1 (5 bases). V gave up 10 bases and J gave up 6 bases, with 12 bases separating them. Germline-derived CDR1 and CDR2 are LNHDA and SQIVND (reference sequence). The CDR3 contains 11 residues. Full variable domain (missing parts from reference TRBV19 and TRBJ1-2): DGGITQSPKYLFRKEGQNVTLSCEQNLNHDAMYWYRQDPGQGLRLIYYSQIVNDFQKGDIAEGYSVSREKKESFPLTVTSAQKNPTAFYLCAIEWGNGYTFGSGTRLTVV.

The chain employs TRBV7-2 and TRBJ2-7; maybe TRBD2 (7 bases). V shed 5 bases and J shed 5 bases, with 16 bases lying between them. The length of the CDR3 is 14 residues. CDR1 and CDR2 from the germline V gene are SGHTA and FQGNSA. DNA of the CDR3: TGTGCCAGCAGCCCGAGGAGGGGGGGAAACGAGCAGTACTTC. As protein: CASSPRRGGNEQYF.

This clone occurred a few times. This chain joins TRBV11-2 and TRBJ2-7, with D tentatively TRBD1 or TRBD2 (5 bases each). Trimming cost V 5 bases and J 7 bases, with 15 bases left between them. CDR1 and CDR2 from the germline V gene are SGHAT and FQNNGV. The CDR3 is made up of 13 amino acids. This CDR3 is CASSQGSGLEQYF. In DNA form, the CDR3 reads TGTGCCAGCAGCCAAGGCTCGGGGCTTGAGCAGTACTTC.

This clone has more than one count but fewer than ten. The genes are TRBV6-5 and TRBJ2-2, with 7 positions matching TRBD1. Germline CDR1 reads MNHEY; CDR2 reads SVGAGI. Unmatched junction bases numbered 14, after V lost 2 bases and J lost 5 bases. CDR3 length: 18 residues. The CDR3 protein is CASSYLAPGGSGTGELFF. CDR3 bases: TGTGCCAGCAGTTACCTCGCCCCAGGGGGTTCCGGGACCGGGGAGCTGTTTTTT.